This T cell receptor beta chain comes out of a study of early T cells in non-severe SARS-CoV-2 infection. Study details: Sequencing of bulk RNA from unsorted whole blood was done, without chain pairing. Findings and limits, study-wide: Comparison of clonotypes with VDJdb favored anti-spike CD8 responses while missing private and CD4 specificities.

The protocol attached unique molecular identifiers to individual cDNA molecules. TCRdb analysed the 5' RACE reads with MiXCR anew, one entry per CDR3 protein. This repertoire shows more than 50,000 distinct CDR3 sequences, around 12% found once; its top ten account for 4.8%. The CDR3 sequence is 15 residues long. Trimming took 8 bases from V and 1 from J, leaving 15 bases between them. Germline CDR1 is MNHNS and CDR2 is SASEGT. This clonotype was counted many times. Its antigen is not known. V gene TRBV6-1 combines with J gene TRBJ1-5; D might be TRBD1 (6 bases). The sequencing input was whole blood. The sequence was obtained from an adult who was a healthcare worker with PCR-confirmed SARS-CoV-2 infection or an uninfected control (not recorded which). The CDR3: CASGTQGGSNQPQHF. The DNA of the CDR3 is TGTGCCAGCGGGACACAGGGAGGCAGCAATCAGCCCCAGCATTTT.